These 25 T cell receptor beta chains were sequenced from one sample in a study of human T cells and chemical hapten exposure. Sample time point: pre-sensitization, week 0. Treatment specified: therapeutic diphenylcyclopropenone sensitization with weekly scalp DPC. From the RACE reads, TCRdb called clonotypes with MiXCR, one entry per CDR3 protein. Here the sample spans 380,000 or so distinct CDR3 sequences, approximately 5.8% being singletons. Sequencing used whole blood, obtained in connection with sensitization to the hapten diphenylcyclopropenone (DPC). The receptors derive from a young woman with alopecia areata. Some clones in this sample may be carry-over from other donors' samples.

In this sample, this clonotype turned up many times. The chain links TRBV12-3 or TRBV12-4 to TRBJ1-2; 9 bases map to TRBD1. CDR3 length: 12 residues. V dropped 7 bases and J dropped 8; count of bases not matched to a gene: 5. The CDR3 DNA reads as TGTGCCAGCACCCACAGGGGGCAAGGCTACACCTTC. Encoded protein: CASTHRGQGYTF.

Many counts were recorded for this clonotype. The rearrangement links TRBV7-8 to TRBJ2-5; tentatively, D is TRBD1 (5 bases). Germline CDR1 reads SGHVS; CDR2 reads FQNEAQ. Trimming took 5 bases from V and 5 from J, leaving 15 bases between them. The CDR3 runs 14 residues. This CDR3 is CASSQRIQVETQYF. In DNA, the CDR3 is TGTGCCAGCAGCCAACGGATACAGGTTGAGACCCAGTACTTC. The full variable domain, completed using reference TRBV7-8 and TRBJ2-5, is GAGVSQSPRYKVAKRGQDVALRCDPISGHVSLFWYQQALGQGPEFLTYFQNEAQLDKSGLPSDRFFAERPEGSVSTLKIQRTQQEDSAVYLCASSQRIQVETQYFGPGTRLLVL.

The sample holds many counts of this clonotype. J is TRBJ2-3 and V is TRBV7-2; 11 bases line up with TRBD2. The junction had 9 bases not matched to a gene; V was cut back by 5 bases and J by 5 bases. The CDR3 totals 16 residues. Per germline, CDR1 SGHTA and CDR2 FQGNSA. CDR3 DNA sequence: TGTGCCAGCAGCCGCCCCCTAGCGGGGGGTAGAGATACGCAGTATTTT. It codes for CASSRPLAGGRDTQYF.

There are many counts of this clonotype. The chain combines TRBV28 with TRBJ2-3, with 9 bases fitting TRBD1. The CDR3 totals 14 residues. The ends lost 6 bases at V and 2 bases at J; junction bases unmatched: 3. The germline gives CDR1 MDHEN, CDR2 SYDVKM. The CDR3 sequence is CASRGQGITDTQYF. CDR3 DNA: TGTGCCAGCAGAGGACAGGGGATCACAGATACGCAGTATTTT.

The chain carries TRBV2 and TRBJ2-4; 7 positions agree with TRBD1. The CDR3 length is 17 residues. Germline CDR1 reads SNHLY; CDR2 reads FYNNEI. J lost 1 base, V lost 2 bases, and 8 bases had no gene match. For the CDR3, the DNA is TGTGCCAGCAGTGAATCGAGAGGGGGCTTGGCCAAAAACATTCAGTACTTC. Its protein product is CASSESRGGLAKNIQYF.

The sample holds a few counts of this clonotype. The chain joins TRBV7-6 to TRBJ1-1; D call uncertain. Germline loops: CDR1 SGHVS, CDR2 FNYEAQ. This CDR3 has 13 residues. The germline V and J ends were trimmed by 0 bases and 8 bases, with 10 bases remaining between them. The DNA of the CDR3 is TGTGCCAGCAGCTTAGCGGAACAGACGGAAGCTTTCTTT. Translating it yields CASSLAEQTEAFF.

This clonotype appeared once. V gene TRBV4-1 combines with J gene TRBJ1-6, with TRBD1 as a possible D gene (5 bases). Germline CDR1 and CDR2: MGHRA and YSYEKL. The CDR3 contains 16 residues. Trimming took 0 bases from V and 8 from J, leaving 14 bases between them. CDR3 loop: CASSQDSAGRDSPLHF. The CDR3 bases are TGCGCCAGCAGCCAAGATTCGGCAGGGAGAGATTCACCCCTCCACTTT.

With regard to this clonotype: At one of its ends the junction is not consistent with the germline gene, which may arise from a read error. J is TRBJ1-5 and V is TRBV20-1, with D possibly TRBD1 on 5 matching bases. The CDR3 runs 13 residues. Germline V gives CDR1 DFQATT, CDR2 SNEGSKA (reference sequence). Here the CDR3 DNA reads TGCAGTGTTAGACCGGGGGGATATCAGCCCCAGCATTTT. This encodes CSVRPGGYQPQHF.

This clonotype was counted many times. The chain couples TRBV28 to TRBJ2-3; 7 bases align to TRBD2. Germline V gives CDR1 MDHEN, CDR2 SYDVKM. The ends lost 6 bases at V and 0 bases at J; junction bases unmatched: 9. The CDR3 is 16 amino acids. The CDR3 bases are TGTGCCAGCAGCCCTCTAGCGGATCCTAGCACAGATACGCAGTATTTT. As protein: CASSPLADPSTDTQYF.

This clonotype came up a few times. The chain is built from TRBV20-1 and TRBJ2-7; D is uncertain. Germline CDR1 reads DFQATT; CDR2 reads SNEGSKA (reference sequence). This CDR3 is 13 amino acids long. V was cut by 3 bases and J by 7 bases, with 16 bases left in between. CDR3 in amino acids: CSASVTGSGEQYF. DNA of the CDR3: TGCAGTGCTAGTGTCACGGGTTCTGGGGAGCAGTACTTC.

This clonotype has at least ten counts. The V gene is TRBV9, the J gene TRBJ2-6; D might be TRBD1 (7 bases). V lost 6 bases and J lost 0, with 16 bases in between. This CDR3 comprises 17 residues. Per the germline V gene, CDR1 is SGDLS and CDR2 is YYNGEE. In DNA form, the CDR3 reads TGTGCCAGCACCAAGACAGGGAGGCTCTCTGGGGCCAACGTCCTGACTTTC. The encoded protein is CASTKTGRLSGANVLTF. Full variable domain (outside the CDR3, taken from reference TRBV9 and TRBJ2-6): DSGVTQTPKHLITATGQRVTLRCSPRSGDLSVYWYQQSLDQGLQFLIQYYNGEERAKGNILERFSAQQFPDLHSELNLSSLELGDSALYFCASTKTGRLSGANVLTFGAGSRLTVL.

This clonotype was recorded at least ten times. This chain uses TRBV11-2 with TRBJ1-4; D remains unclear. V lost 1 base and J 0 bases, leaving 9 bases between the germline ends. The germline gives CDR1 SGHAT, CDR2 FQNNGV. The CDR3 is made up of 16 amino acids. The CDR3 region is CASSLAGTATNEKLFF. In DNA form, the CDR3 reads TGTGCCAGCAGCTTAGCCGGTACCGCAACTAATGAAAAACTGTTTTTT.

The J gene is TRBJ2-7, the V gene TRBV12-3 or TRBV12-4, with D hard to call. The CDR3 totals 13 residues. Trimming left V 0 bases short and J 7 bases short, with 10 bases between. Here the CDR3 DNA reads TGTGCCAGCAGTTTAGCGTCATCGCGGGAGCAGTACTTC. Translation: CASSLASSREQYF.

This clonotype has a count of ten or more. The chain recombines TRBV5-1 with TRBJ2-2; D remains unclear. CDR1 SGHRS and CDR2 YFSETQ come from the germline V gene. This CDR3 contains 14 residues. The germline V and J ends were trimmed by 3 bases and 0 bases, with 6 bases remaining between them. For the CDR3, the DNA is TGCGCCAGCAGCTCAGACTCGAACACCGGGGAGCTGTTTTTT. This sequence encodes CASSSDSNTGELFF.

The chain combines TRBV6-5 with TRBJ2-6, with D perhaps TRBD2 (5 bases). The V gene lost 4 bases and the J gene lost 0 bases, with 7 bases spanning the gap. This CDR3 region has 15 residues. Per the germline V gene, CDR1 is MNHEY and CDR2 is SVGAGI. CDR3 loop: CASSSDFSGANVLTF. The CDR3 DNA follows: TGTGCCAGCAGTTCGGACTTCTCTGGGGCCAACGTCCTGACTTTC.

This chain links TRBV18 with TRBJ2-1; D not certain. V gave up 3 bases and J gave up 3 bases, with 9 bases separating them. The CDR3 sequence is 14 residues long. CDR1 is KGHSH, CDR2 LQKENI, per germline. The CDR3 DNA reads TGTGCCAGCTCACCGTACGTGGACTACAATGAGCAGTTCTTC. Amino acids: CASSPYVDYNEQFF.

In its sample, this clonotype was seen many times. The chain uses TRBV20-1 and TRBJ1-5; unclear D gene. The V end was cut by 1 base, the J end by 9 bases, with 13 bases between. The CDR3 runs to 13 residues. The germline V gene has CDR1 DFQATT and CDR2 SNEGSKA (reference sequence). The CDR3 region has the DNA TGCAGTGCTAGAGTGCAGCTAGATGCGCCCCAGCATTTT. Amino acids: CSARVQLDAPQHF.

This clonotype was counted ten times or more. V and J are TRBV6-5 and TRBJ1-1; TRBD1 agrees at 9 bases. The V segment lost 0 bases and the J segment 6 bases; nucleotides outside the gene matches: 14. The CDR3 consists of 18 residues. CDR1 MNHEY and CDR2 SVGAGI come from the germline V gene. This chain's CDR3 is CASSYSTPTGGYQSEAFF. The DNA for the CDR3 is TGTGCCAGCAGTTACTCGACTCCGACAGGGGGTTACCAATCTGAAGCTTTCTTT.

In this sample, this clonotype turned up many times. The V call is TRBV4-2, the J call TRBJ2-2; 8 nucleotides line up with TRBD2. In germline, CDR1 is LGHNA, CDR2 YNFKEQ. The J segment lost 3 bases and the V segment lost 6 bases, leaving 6 bases of the junction unmatched. The CDR3 spans 15 residues. The chain's CDR3 is CASRSGGQDTGELFF. CDR3 nucleotide sequence: TGTGCCAGCAGGTCGGGGGGGCAGGACACCGGGGAGCTGTTTTTT.

For this clonotype: It may be a read error: a sequence one base away is much more abundant. The chain links TRBV29-1 to TRBJ2-1, with D unclear. CDR1 is SQVTM and CDR2 is ANQGSEA in the germline V gene. This CDR3 is built from 14 residues. This CDR3 reads CSVETPSSYNEHFF. In DNA form, the CDR3 reads TGCAGCGTTGAGACCCCGAGCTCCTACAATGAGCATTTCTTC.

This clonotype appeared many times. The genes are TRBV29-1 and TRBJ2-2; D is unresolved. Trimming pared 3 bases from V and 2 bases from J, leaving 10 bases between. Germline CDR1 and CDR2: SQVTM and ANQGSEA. The CDR3 runs to 14 residues. The CDR3 DNA reads TGCAGCGTTGAGCGGCAGAGTAACACCGGGGAGCTGTTTTTT. Amino acids: CSVERQSNTGELFF.

This clonotype was detected only a few times. J is TRBJ2-7 and V is TRBV6-1; D possibly corresponds to TRBD2 (5 bases). CDR1 and CDR2 from the germline V gene are MNHNS and SASEGT. There are 14 residues in the CDR3. Trimming cost V 10 bases and J 6 bases, with 22 bases left between them. CDR3 in DNA: TGTGCCACCCTAAAGGTGGAGGCAGGTCGCGAGCAGTACTTC. This sequence encodes CATLKVEAGREQYF.

This clonotype was picked up many times. The chain uses TRBV6-2 or TRBV6-3 and TRBJ2-5, with D possibly TRBD1 on 5 matching bases. Trimming took 9 bases from V and 1 from J, leaving 15 bases between them. Germline loops: CDR1 MNHEY, CDR2 SVGEGT. The CDR3 runs to 14 residues. The CDR3 DNA reads TGTGCCAGTTCAAGAGAGACAGTCCAAGAGACCCAGTACTTC. Residues: CASSRETVQETQYF.

This clonotype was observed a handful of times. The rearrangement links TRBV7-2 to TRBJ2-4; D perhaps matches TRBD1 (6 bases). Germline V CDR1 and CDR2: SGHTA, FQGNSA. The CDR3 length is 16 residues. Trimming cost V 4 bases and J 0 bases, with 13 bases left between them. In DNA, the CDR3 is TGTGCCAGCAGCTCCGCAGGGGCGGAAGCCAAAAACATTCAGTACTTC. Translating gives CASSSAGAEAKNIQYF.

The rearrangement joins TRBV11-3 to TRBJ2-3; D may be TRBD1 (7 bases). This CDR3 contains 16 residues. V lost 4 bases and J 6 bases, leaving 20 bases between the germline ends. CDR1 is SGHNT, CDR2 YENEEA, per germline. CDR3 DNA sequence: TGTGCCAGCAGCTCGGCAGGGGGGTCTTATCGGGATACGCAGTATTTT. Its protein is CASSSAGGSYRDTQYF.